This passage covers 18 T cell receptor beta chains from one sample sequenced in a study of blood T cell repertoires in COVID-19. Profiled with immunoSEQ multiplex PCR; TCRdb holds only in-frame clones, not every one. The table has around 150,000 clones, more than 75% seen once; the top ten hold roughly 5.3%. The material sequenced was peripheral blood. These TCRs come from a woman between 45 and 60 years old with acute or convalescent COVID-19.

V gene TRBV10-3 combines with J gene TRBJ2-2; possible D gene TRBD2, 6 bases. The CDR3 is 15 amino acids. Germline V gene sequence: CDR1 ENHRY, CDR2 SYGVKD. Trimming cost V 2 bases and J 5 bases, with 12 bases left between them. The CDR3 reads CAISETISGTGELFF. The DNA of the CDR3 is TGTGCCATCAGTGAGACAATAAGCGGGACCGGGGAGCTGTTTTTT.

The genes are TRBV25-1 and TRBJ1-6; D gene unclear. Germline loops: CDR1 MGHDK, CDR2 SYGVNS. This CDR3 is built from 12 residues. V was shortened by 4 bases and J by 8 bases, with 6 bases between the two germline ends. The CDR3 coding sequence is TGTGCCAGCAGTGTCTCGGATTCACCCCTCCACTTT. The encoded protein is CASSVSDSPLHF.

Only a few counts were recorded for this clone. The rearrangement joins TRBV2 to TRBJ1-1, with unresolved D. The CDR3 has 14 residues. The germline gives CDR1 SNHLY, CDR2 FYNNEI. The germline V and J ends were trimmed by 4 bases and 5 bases, with 14 bases remaining between them. The CDR3 DNA is TGTGCCAGCAGTGTAGGAGGGAGTGTAACTGAAGCTTTCTTT. This gives the protein CASSVGGSVTEAFF. Looking up the rest from reference TRBV2 and TRBJ1-1 gives the full variable domain: EPEVTQTPSHQVTQMGQEVILRCVPISNHLYFYWYRQILGQKVEFLVSFYNNEISEKSEIFDDQFSVERPDGSNFTLKIRSTKLEDSAMYFCASSVGGSVTEAFFGQGTRLTVV.

The sample holds a few counts of this clone. J is TRBJ2-6 and V is TRBV5-1; D unresolved. Between the trimmed V and J ends, which lost 0 bases and 0 bases, there was a span of 7 bases. CDR1 is SGHRS, CDR2 YFSETQ, per germline. This CDR3 region has 16 residues. The DNA for the CDR3 is TGCGCCAGCAGCTTGGACAGTACCTCTGGGGCCAACGTCCTGACTTTC. Protein sequence: CASSLDSTSGANVLTF.

The genes are TRBV6-2 or TRBV6-3 and TRBJ1-1; maybe TRBD1 (6 bases). The V gene's germline CDR1 is MNHEY and CDR2 SVGEGT. The CDR3 runs to 16 residues. Trimming took 0 bases from V and 3 from J, leaving 14 bases between them. CDR3 sequence: CASSYSKGVGYTEAFF. The CDR3 DNA reads TGTGCCAGCAGTTACTCGAAGGGGGTAGGGTACACTGAAGCTTTCTTT.

The J gene is TRBJ1-2, the V gene TRBV7-2; 9 nucleotides align to TRBD1. V lost 5 bases, J lost 7 bases, and 11 bases stayed unmatched. The length of the CDR3 is 15 residues. Germline CDR1 is SGHTA and CDR2 is FQGNSA. The CDR3 DNA reads as TGTGCCAGCAGCCCCTCCTCACAGGGGGCTTTTGGCTACACCTTC. Translation gives CASSPSSQGAFGYTF.

The V and J genes are TRBV7-2 and TRBJ1-1; TRBD1 matches 8 bases. Germline CDR1 SGHTA, CDR2 FQGNSA. The CDR3 sequence is 15 residues long. The V segment lost 5 bases and the J segment 2 bases; nucleotides outside the gene matches: 7. The CDR3 here is CASSLMDRANTEAFF. Written as DNA, the CDR3 is TGTGCCAGCAGCCTCATGGACAGGGCTAACACTGAAGCTTTCTTT.

V gene TRBV2 combines with J gene TRBJ1-2; a possible D gene is TRBD1 (6 bases). Germline assignment: CDR1 SNHLY and CDR2 FYNNEI. V was clipped by 9 bases and J by 1 base, with 12 bases between them. This CDR3 contains 13 residues. This CDR3 is CASEDSYNYGYTF. DNA of the CDR3: TGTGCCAGTGAGGACAGTTATAACTATGGCTACACCTTC.

This chain uses TRBV7-3 with TRBJ2-3; a possible D gene is TRBD1 (5 bases). From germline, CDR1 is SGHTA and CDR2 FQGTGA. Trimming pared 3 bases from V and 7 bases from J, leaving 11 bases between. This CDR3 is built from 13 residues. CDR3 DNA sequence: TGTGCCAGCAGCTTTCAACAGGACCATACGCAGTATTTT. Its protein product is CASSFQQDHTQYF. Based on the CDR3 plus reference TRBV7-3 and TRBJ2-3, the full variable domain is GAGVSQTPSNKVTEKGKYVELRCDPISGHTALYWYRQSLGQGPEFLIYFQGTGAADDSGLPNDRFFAVRPEGSVSTLKIQRTERGDSAVYLCASSFQQDHTQYFGPGTRLTVL.

This chain connects TRBV4-2 to TRBJ1-2, with D maybe TRBD1 (6 bases). Deletions cut 0 bases from V and 5 bases from J, with 13 bases between. The CDR3 contains 15 residues. Per the germline V gene, CDR1 is LGHNA and CDR2 is YNFKEQ. The CDR3 sequence: CASSQEAGALYGYTF. CDR3 DNA: TGTGCCAGCAGCCAAGAAGCGGGGGCTCTGTATGGCTACACCTTC.

The chain joins TRBV28 to TRBJ2-7; maybe TRBD1 (6 bases). V shed 0 bases and J shed 4 bases, with 19 bases lying between them. This CDR3 is built from 17 residues. Germline-derived CDR1 and CDR2 are MDHEN and SYDVKM. This CDR3 is CASSLWQGKGRGYEQYF. The CDR3 DNA is TGTGCCAGCAGTTTATGGCAGGGGAAGGGCAGGGGTTACGAGCAGTACTTC. Based on the CDR3 plus reference TRBV28 and TRBJ2-7, the full variable domain is DVKVTQSSRYLVKRTGEKVFLECVQDMDHENMFWYRQDPGLGLRLIYFSYDVKMKEKGDIPEGYSVSREKKERFSLILESASTNQTSMYLCASSLWQGKGRGYEQYFGPGTRLTVT.

The chain employs TRBV7-2 and TRBJ1-6; D possibly corresponds to TRBD1 (5 bases). Trimming took off 5 bases at V and 10 bases at J, with 18 bases between the two ends. Germline V CDR1 and CDR2: SGHTA, FQGNSA. The CDR3 is 15 residues long. DNA for the CDR3: TGTGCCAGCAGCACACGCCAGGGAGCGGGGTCACCCCTCCACTTT. Protein: CASSTRQGAGSPLHF.

V is TRBV9 and J is TRBJ2-7; D unclear. The CDR3 runs 14 residues. The germline V gene encodes CDR1 SGDLS and CDR2 YYNGEE. V lost 2 bases, J lost 0 bases, and 9 bases lay in between. In DNA form, the CDR3 reads TGTGCCAGCAGCGTCACACAGATCTCCTACGAGCAGTACTTC. The encoded protein is CASSVTQISYEQYF.

CDR3 sequence reads: CSASQPGQGGEKLFF. The CDR3 DNA sequence: TGCAGTGCTAGTCAACCGGGACAGGGAGGGGAAAAACTGTTTTTT. This sequence joins TRBV20-1 and TRBJ1-4, with TRBD1 identical over 9 bases. Germline lookup yields CDR1 DFQATT and CDR2 SNEGSKA (reference sequence). With 3 bases clipped from V and 8 bases from J, the junction kept 10 bases outside the gene matches. CDR3 size: 15 residues.

This clone has only a few counts. CDR3 DNA: TGTGCCAGCAGTCTACAGGGGGCTCGTGGTGGCTACACCTTC. Its translation is CASSLQGARGGYTF. The chain recombines TRBV2 with TRBJ1-2, with 9 bases that match TRBD1. Germline CDR1 is SNHLY and CDR2 is FYNNEI. V dropped 5 bases and J dropped 7; count of bases not matched to a gene: 8. The CDR3 has 14 amino acids.

CDR3: CASNWDREAYNEQFF. Written as DNA, the CDR3 is TGTGCCAGCAACTGGGACAGAGAGGCCTACAATGAGCAGTTCTTC. The chain joins TRBV5-6 to TRBJ2-1, with TRBD1 identical over 7 bases. After removal of 6 bases from V and 2 bases from J, the junction contained 8 bases not matched to a gene. Germline CDR1 SGHDT, CDR2 YYEEEE. The CDR3 length is 15 residues.

This clone showed up just a few times. The V call is TRBV4-3, the J call TRBJ1-1; D is perhaps TRBD1 (5 bases). V lost 3 bases and J lost 6, with 11 bases in between. Germline lookup yields CDR1 LGHNA and CDR2 YSLEER. The CDR3 consists of 13 residues. The CDR3 DNA sequence: TGCGCCAGCAGCCATACGTGGGGCCCTGAAGCTTTCTTT. It is translated as CASSHTWGPEAFF.

This clone was observed a few times. The chain employs TRBV6-5 and TRBJ2-1; 12 bases agree with TRBD2. Germline CDR1 is MNHEY and CDR2 is SVGAGI. V trimming: 8 bases; J trimming: 7 bases; junction bases outside the gene matches: 9. The CDR3 contains 15 residues. CDR3 in amino acids: CASHPGLAGSNEQFF. CDR3 DNA: TGTGCCAGCCACCCGGGACTAGCGGGTTCTAATGAGCAGTTCTTC.